The clone carrying this T cell receptor (beta chain) has ten or more counts. TCRdb re-analysed the RACE reads in MiXCR, keeping a single row per CDR3 protein. The table lists 85,000 to 90,000 distinct CDR3 sequences, nearly 10% of them singletons. This sample was included in a study of human T cells and chemical hapten exposure. The germline gives CDR1 SQVTM, CDR2 ANQGSEA. V dropped 6 bases and J dropped 5; count of bases not matched to a gene: 7. This CDR3 spans 14 amino acids. Time point here: pre-sensitization, week 0. Described treatment: therapeutic diphenylcyclopropenone sensitization with weekly scalp DPC.

The chain carries TRBV29-1 and TRBJ2-2; 9 bases align to TRBD1. The TCR originated in a woman aged 40 to 50 with alopecia areata. Some clones in this sample may be carry-over from other donors' samples. The specimen was whole blood, collected in connection with sensitization to the hapten diphenylcyclopropenone (DPC). Here the CDR3 reads CSVDRGQGTGELFF. The CDR3 region has the DNA TGCAGCGTCGACCGAGGACAGGGGACCGGGGAGCTGTTTTTT.